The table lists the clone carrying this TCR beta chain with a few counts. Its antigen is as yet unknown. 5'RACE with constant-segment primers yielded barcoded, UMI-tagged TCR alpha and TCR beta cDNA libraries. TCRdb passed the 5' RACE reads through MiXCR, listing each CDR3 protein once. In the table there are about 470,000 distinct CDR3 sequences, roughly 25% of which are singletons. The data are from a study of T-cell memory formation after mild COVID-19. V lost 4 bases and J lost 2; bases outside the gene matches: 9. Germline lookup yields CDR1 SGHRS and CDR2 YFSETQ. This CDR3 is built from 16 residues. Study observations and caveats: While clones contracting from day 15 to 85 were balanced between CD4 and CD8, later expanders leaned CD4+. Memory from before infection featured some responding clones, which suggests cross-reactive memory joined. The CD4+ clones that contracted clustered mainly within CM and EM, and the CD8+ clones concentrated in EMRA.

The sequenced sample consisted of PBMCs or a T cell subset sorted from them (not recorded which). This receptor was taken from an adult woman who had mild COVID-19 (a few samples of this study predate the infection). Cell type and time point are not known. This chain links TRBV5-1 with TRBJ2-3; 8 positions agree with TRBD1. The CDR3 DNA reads TGCGCCAGCAGCCACGGACAGGGCCCTGCCACAGATACGCAGTATTTT. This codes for CASSHGQGPATDTQYF.